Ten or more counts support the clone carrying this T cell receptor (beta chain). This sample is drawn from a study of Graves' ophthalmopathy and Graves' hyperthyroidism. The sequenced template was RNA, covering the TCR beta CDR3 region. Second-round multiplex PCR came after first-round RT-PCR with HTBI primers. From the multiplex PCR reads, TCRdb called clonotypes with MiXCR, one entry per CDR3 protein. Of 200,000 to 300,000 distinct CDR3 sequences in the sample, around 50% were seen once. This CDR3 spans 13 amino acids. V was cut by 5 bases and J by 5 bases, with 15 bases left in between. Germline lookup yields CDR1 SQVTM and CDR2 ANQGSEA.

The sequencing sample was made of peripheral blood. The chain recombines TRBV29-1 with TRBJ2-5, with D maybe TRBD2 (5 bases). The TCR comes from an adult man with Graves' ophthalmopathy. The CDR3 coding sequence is TGCAGCGTTCCTAGCCCTGGCCGGGAGACCCAGTACTTC. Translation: CSVPSPGRETQYF.